This TCR beta chain appears in the sequencing data of a study of memory CD4+ T cells and cytomegalovirus serostatus. Across the whole study: This sample comes from healthy Belgian adults, fewer than ten CMV seropositive, some 22 seronegative.

Study results and caveats: Of about 150 reported CMV TCRbeta sequences, under 70 were found in memory CD4+ repertoires.

The sort gate was single viable CD3+CD4+CD8-CD45RO+ cells for memory CD4+ T cells. Serum IgG to CMV pp150, pp28, p38 and p52 defined serostatus. Profiling relied on immunoSEQ multiplex PCR, and the TCRdb table lists in-frame clones only, not all of them. The sample contains under 75,000 clones, over 60% of which appear only once. With respect to this clone: Its specificity is not known.

J gave up 2 bases and V 0 bases, and 0 bases lay outside the gene matches. Germline V gene lookup returns CDR1 LNHDA and CDR2 SQIVND (reference sequence). The length of the CDR3 is 15 residues. This chain connects TRBV19 to TRBJ1-2; 10 bases are a match to TRBD1. The origin of this receptor is an adult in good health and CMV-seronegative. Some clones in this sample may be carry-over from other donors' samples. Sequenced material: memory CD4+ T cells from blood. The CDR3 DNA is TGTGCCAGTAGTATAGAGGGACAGGGGAACTATGGCTACACCTTC. It specifies CASSIEGQGNYGYTF.